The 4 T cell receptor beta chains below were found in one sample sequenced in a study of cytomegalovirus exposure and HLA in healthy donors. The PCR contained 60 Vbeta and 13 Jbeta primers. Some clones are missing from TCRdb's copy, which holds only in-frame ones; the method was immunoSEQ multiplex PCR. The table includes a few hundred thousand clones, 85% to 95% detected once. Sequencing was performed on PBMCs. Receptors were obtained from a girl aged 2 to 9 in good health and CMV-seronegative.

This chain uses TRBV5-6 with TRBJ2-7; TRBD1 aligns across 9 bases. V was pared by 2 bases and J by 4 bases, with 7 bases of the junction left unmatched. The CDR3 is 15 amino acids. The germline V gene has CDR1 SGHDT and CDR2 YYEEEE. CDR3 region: CASSFPGQGSYEQYF. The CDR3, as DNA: TGTGCCAGCAGCTTCCCGGGACAGGGATCGTACGAGCAGTACTTC.

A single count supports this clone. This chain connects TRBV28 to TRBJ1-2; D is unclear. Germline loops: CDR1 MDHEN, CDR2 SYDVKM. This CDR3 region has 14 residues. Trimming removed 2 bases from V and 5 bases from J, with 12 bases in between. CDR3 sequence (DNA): TGTGCCAGCAGTTTAGAGGGATTAGGTTATGGCTACACCTTC. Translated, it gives CASSLEGLGYGYTF.

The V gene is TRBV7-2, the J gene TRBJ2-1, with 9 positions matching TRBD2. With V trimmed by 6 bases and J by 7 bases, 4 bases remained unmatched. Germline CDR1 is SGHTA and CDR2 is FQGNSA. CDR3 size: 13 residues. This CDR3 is CASRRGGRNEQFF. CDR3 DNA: TGTGCCAGCAGGCGGGGGGGGCGTAATGAGCAGTTCTTC.

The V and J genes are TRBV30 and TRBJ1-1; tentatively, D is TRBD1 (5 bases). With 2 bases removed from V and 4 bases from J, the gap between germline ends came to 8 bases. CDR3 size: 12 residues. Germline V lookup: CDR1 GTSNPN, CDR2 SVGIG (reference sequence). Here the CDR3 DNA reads TGTGCCTGGAGTCAGGGAGGCACTGAAGCTTTCTTT. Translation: CAWSQGGTEAFF.